Only one count was recorded for the clone carrying this T cell receptor beta chain. The antigen remains unidentified. This sample stems from a study of vaccination effects on CD4 cells after COVID-19. About the research overall: The study obtained samples from a couple of convalescent patients 16 days and one week before vaccination.

Antigen-specific CD4+ T cell clonotypes were called by their expansion after viral peptide-pool culture in ViraFEST. Subsequent to a culture period of 10 to 11 days, CD4+ T cells were isolated. According to PCR results, the person was infected with SARS-CoV-2 between March and December 2020. In culture with 10 IU/ml IL-2 and about 9.7 ug/ml peptides, PBMC were grown at fewer than 2.5 million per well. General study points: Late post-vaccination, clones induced by infection and those induced by vaccine underwent marked clonal contraction. Spike-reactive clones found after vaccination in convalescents were mainly new vaccine-induced clones.

Generated by immunoSEQ multiplex PCR, the TCRdb table keeps only in-frame clones and is missing some. The sample lists 24,000 or so clones, around 66% seen once, with around 18% in the top ten. The CDR3 covers 13 residues. The V end lost 6 bases, the J end lost 4 bases, and 9 bases lay between the germline ends. Germline V gene data show CDR1 as MNHNY and CDR2 as SVGAGI (reference sequence). The gene calls are TRBV6-6 and TRBJ1-4; D unclear. The starting material was CD4+ T cells from PBMCs cultured with SARS-CoV-2 spike peptides, obtained before COVID-19 vaccination. The sequence derives from a human donor who had a prior SARS-CoV-2 infection. The CDR3 DNA reads as TGTGCCAGCAGCGTCGACCTTAATGAAAAACTGTTTTTT. This translates into CASSVDLNEKLFF.